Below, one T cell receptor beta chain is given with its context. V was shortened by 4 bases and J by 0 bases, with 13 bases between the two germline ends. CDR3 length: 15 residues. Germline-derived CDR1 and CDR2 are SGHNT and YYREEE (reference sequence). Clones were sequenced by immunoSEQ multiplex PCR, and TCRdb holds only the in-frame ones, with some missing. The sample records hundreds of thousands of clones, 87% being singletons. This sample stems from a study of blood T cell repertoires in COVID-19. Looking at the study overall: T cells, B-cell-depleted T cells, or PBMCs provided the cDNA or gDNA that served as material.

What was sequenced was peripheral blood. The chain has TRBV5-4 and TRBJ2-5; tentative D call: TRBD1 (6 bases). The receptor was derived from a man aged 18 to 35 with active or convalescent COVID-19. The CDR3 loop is CASSLKRTDQETQYF. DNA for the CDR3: TGTGCCAGCAGCCTGAAACGGACAGACCAAGAGACCCAGTACTTC.